The subject of this entry is one T cell receptor (beta chain). No antigen is known for it. It has no much larger one-base neighbor in the sample; base qualities were not kept. The cohort was made up of around 720 healthy bone marrow donors. At the time of sampling, all cohort members were nominally healthy, though unrecorded immune exposures were likely present. The donor tested CMV seropositive and was one of the 289 seropositive cohort members. Each donor provided a peripheral blood sample, and peripheral blood mononuclear cells were used for TCR beta sequencing. Genomic DNA was extracted from the blood cell samples with the Qiagen DNeasy Blood Extraction Kit. Library creation used the immunoSEQ multiplex PCR assay. A mixture of 60 forward primers for TCR Vbeta segments and 13 reverse primers for TCR Jbeta segments was used in the multiplex PCR. A multiplex PCR assay on genomic DNA amplified the CDR3 region of rearranged TCR beta genes. The amplified TCR beta libraries were sequenced on the Illumina HiSeq System as 87-base-pair reads. As for the authors' bioinformatics: In a later analysis, about 80 million unique TCR beta chains were counted across the 690 or so repertoires, and about 9.9 million of these chains were shared by at least two donors. A nearest-neighbor algorithm error-corrected the raw reads and collapsed the reads into unique sequences, merging closely related sequences to remove PCR and sequencing errors. CDR3 sequences were aligned to IMGT reference sequences to assign V, D and J gene segments. For a sequence to be retained, a match of at least six nucleotides was required to both a V gene segment and a J gene segment. Rearrangements were classified as productive when the CDR3 lacked stop codons and remained in frame with V and J, and all other rearrangements were classified as non-productive. Following IMGT convention, CDR3 was defined as the stretch from the second conserved V-encoded cysteine up to the conserved J-encoded phenylalanine. Sequences without an unambiguous match to a single V gene segment were excluded from the earlier analysis of 500 to 700 of the donors. In an earlier analysis of some 590 of the donors, a V segment was called functional when productive rearrangements were above 56.7%, and segregating when the standard deviation between donors exceeded 5%. A statistical classification framework was built to diagnose cytomegalovirus status from the catalog of TCR beta chain sequences. A later analysis assigned V and J genes by comparing TCR nucleotide sequences with IMGT/GENE-DB human TR gene sequences. The TCRdist pipeline was used in a later analysis to assign CDR3 sequences and most-parsimonious VDJ recombination scenarios. In a later analysis, every TCR beta chain was defined by the combination of its CDR3 amino acid sequence and its V-gene family, and reads without a unique V-gene family were dropped. As a way to deal with suspected cross-contamination and a sequencing artifact, a later analysis dropped nearly 600 nucleotide sequences that were highly shared and had low generation probability. For each public chain, a later analysis derived a clonal expansion index from normalized ranks of inferred template counts within each repertoire. A later analysis computed generation probabilities with a VDJ recombination model fitted to out-of-frame rearrangements, and checked the results against IGoR. In a later analysis, TCR-TCR, TCR-HLA and TCR-CMV co-occurrence was scored with hypergeometric tests, and a repertoire-size bias correction was applied to TCR pairs. False discovery rates were estimated in a later analysis by permuting HLA or CMV assignments 20 times. In a later analysis, co-occurring TCRs were grouped using DBSCAN, with TCRdist sequence similarity added in when clustering inside HLA-allele-positive subsets. Repertoires with fewer than 30,000 or more than 120,000 public chains, plus five repertoires with anomalous nucleotide sharing, were excluded from co-occurrence clustering. TCRdb holds this immuneACCESS table with in-frame rearrangements only. Some clones are missing; in checked studies, unresolved V genes explain under half, and the rest has no known cause. Clone size and the V and J calls come from that table; the DNA yielded D and trimming. The table for this sample lists roughly 250,000 clones; 84% of them were counted only once. The ten largest clones represent roughly 2% of the sample.

The source of the sample is a study of cytomegalovirus exposure and HLA in healthy donors (dated by TCRdb to the late 2010s). In terms of the full investigation: In an earlier analysis of about 560 of the donors, approximately 260 Gb of sequence data and approximately 120 million unique TCR beta sequences from 150 million to 200 million T cells were reported. High-throughput TCR immunosequencing, statistical association of individual TCRs with disease status, and machine learning were combined to predict cytomegalovirus infection status. HLA typing included class I and class II loci at four-digit resolution. A later genetic analysis took genome-wide SNP genotypes for about three fifths of the roughly 700 donors and used that subset as a discovery cohort. Roughly 300 gigabases of sequencing data and tens of millions of unique TCR sequences made up an early release that covered around 640 HLA-typed donors. Every discovery cohort repertoire had been produced on one sequencing platform. The study aimed to test whether signatures of past pathogen exposure could be identified by cataloging public T cell receptors. Besides the first cohort of roughly 700 subjects, a separate validation cohort made up of 120 different subjects was used. Rather than drawing on any new phenotypic data, the later analysis identified candidate immune exposures from TCR beta sequences and the way those sequences occurred across donors. Of the roughly 400 genotyped donors, roughly 85% fell in the genetic ancestry cluster associated with self-reported Caucasian donors. Alongside the repertoire data, information on donor age, sex, ethnicity and CMV serostatus was compiled. To study patterns of TCR occurrence, a later analysis re-analyzed previously published TCR beta repertoires from several hundred donors and added high-resolution HLA genotyping. To decide whether each TCR beta V gene segment behaved as functional or pseudogenic, an earlier analysis of several hundred of the donors relied on high-throughput TCR beta sequencing. Using immunosequencing, the study profiled T cell repertoires from around 680 subjects and related those repertoires to cytomegalovirus serostatus. The number of typed donors differed by locus: about 620-640 for A, B, C, DRB1 and DQB1; 500 to 550 for DQA1; 606 for DPA1; and about 450 for DPB1. Because of strong linkage in the cohort, 5 or 6 DR-DQ haplotypes were treated as single units for association and clustering. Across 398 genotyped donors of the cohort, an average of roughly 200,000 unique TCR beta nucleotide sequences per donor were sequenced, and roughly 18% of those sequences were non-productive. Results and caveats for the whole study, not just this receptor: Specific HLA alleles were associated with about 17,000 TCR beta sequences at a false discovery rate of 0.05 in a later analysis. The authors suggested that the approach could potentially be generalized to other disease states and immunological phenotypes. Correlated functional status among segregating V segments might be attributable to linkage disequilibrium, but an unknown experimental factor could not be ruled out. While some public TCRs were present in many individuals, most TCR sequences turned up only very rarely across donors. For the cohort, immune exposure information was limited to CMV serostatus. In a later analysis, the rate of TCR association differed among HLA loci, with DRB1 alleles having the most associated TCRs and HLA-C alleles having the fewest. Some IMGT-functional V segments, including TRBV6-2 and TRBV6-3, could not be told apart with the 87-base-pair reads, so those segments were excluded. Roughly uniform sequencing depth across donors was assumed in presence/absence analyses, although this assumption may not hold. A total of 150 to 200 TCR beta chains were listed by the study as associated with cytomegalovirus. In a later analysis, most CMV-associated TCR beta chains were found to appear HLA-restricted, with HLA associations seemingly driven largely by CMV exposure. Only TCR beta chains were sequenced in this cohort, and the absence of alpha or paired-chain data limited detectable features. Because HLA typing was unavailable for some donors at each locus, only the typed subset was used in association tests. In vitro tests confirmed that three of the cytomegalovirus-associated TCR beta chains recognize cytomegalovirus antigens. Compared with equally common non-associated chains, HLA-associated TCR beta chains in a later analysis were more clonally expanded and had lower generation probabilities. In a later genetic analysis, a missense DCLRE1C variant was associated with V-gene and J-gene trimming of TCR beta chains, and the association was replicated in an independent cohort. A cluster of highly shared sequence variants was judged likely to be a technical artifact of the sequencing pipeline. A further reported finding was that TCR beta sequences accurately predicted the HLA-A and HLA-B alleles for most subjects in the first cohort. The classifier was reported to diagnose cytomegalovirus status with high specificity and sensitivity in both the original and validation cohorts. Roughly 17 rarely observed V segments, including chromosome 9 orphons, were excluded from the earlier analysis of a few hundred of the donors because counts were too low. Assigning TCR associations to individual alleles was difficult when HLA alleles, especially DR and DQ, strongly co-occurred. In a later genetic analysis, fewer N-insertions in productive TCRs were reported among donors in an Asian-associated ancestry cluster than the approximately 670-donor mean. A later analysis reported that several top co-occurrence clusters appeared linked to parvovirus B19, influenza, CMV and Epstein-Barr virus. An earlier analysis of approximately 500 of the donors showed that most TCR beta V segments appeared in productive rearrangements either about 87% or about 30% of the time, which broadly matched IMGT annotations.

CDR1 SEHNR and CDR2 FQNEAQ were looked up in the germline V gene (reference sequence). V is reduced by 5 bases and J by 0 bases, leaving a spacing of 8 bases between them. CDR3 length: 14 amino acids, cysteine to phenylalanine. The DNA shown is the 42-base CDR3, in frame from base 1. Sequenced input: PBMCs. The chain links TRBV7-9 with TRBJ2-1; no D gene is confidently identified. The TCR sequence derives from a woman between 40 and 55 years old in good health and CMV-seropositive. The bases are TGTGCCAGCAGCCTACGTAGCTCCTACAATGAGCAGTTCTTC. Its coded protein is CASSLRSSYNEQFF.